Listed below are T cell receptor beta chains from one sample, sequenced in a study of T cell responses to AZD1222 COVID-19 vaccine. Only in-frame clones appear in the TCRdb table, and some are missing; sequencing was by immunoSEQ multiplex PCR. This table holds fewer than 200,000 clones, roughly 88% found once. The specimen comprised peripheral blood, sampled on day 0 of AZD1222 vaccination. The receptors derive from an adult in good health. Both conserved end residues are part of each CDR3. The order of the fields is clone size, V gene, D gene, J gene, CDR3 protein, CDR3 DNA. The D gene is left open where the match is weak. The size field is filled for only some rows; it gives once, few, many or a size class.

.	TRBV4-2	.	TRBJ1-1	CASSQDRGVNTEAFF	TGTGCCAGCAGCCAAGATAGGGGCGTGAACACTGAAGCTTTCTTT
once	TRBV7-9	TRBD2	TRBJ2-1	CASSSGMGTSGVNEQFF	TGTGCCAGCAGCTCCGGTATGGGGACTAGCGGGGTCAATGAGCAGTTCTTC
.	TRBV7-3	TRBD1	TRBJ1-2	CASSPGGVTGIDGYTF	TGTGCCAGCAGCCCCGGGGGGGTGACAGGGATAGATGGCTACACCTTC
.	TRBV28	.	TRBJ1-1	CASSPLPTWTEAFF	TGTGCCAGCAGTCCCCTCCCTACCTGGACTGAAGCTTTCTTT
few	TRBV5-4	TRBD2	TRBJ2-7	CASSPGGFGSYEQYF	TGTGCCAGCAGCCCGGGGGGATTCGGCTCCTACGAGCAGTACTTC
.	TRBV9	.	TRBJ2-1	CASSVGVRGGLAVSEQFF	TGTGCCAGCAGCGTAGGTGTTAGAGGAGGGCTAGCCGTTTCTGAGCAGTTCTTC
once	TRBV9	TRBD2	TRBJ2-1	CASSVGLADNEQFF	TGTGCCAGCAGCGTGGGACTAGCGGACAATGAGCAGTTCTTC
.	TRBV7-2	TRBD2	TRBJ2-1	CASSPLGGVYNEQFF	TGTGCCAGCAGCCCCCTTGGGGGGGTCTACAATGAGCAGTTCTTC
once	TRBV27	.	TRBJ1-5	CASSLMAGGQPQHF	TGTGCCAGCAGTTTAATGGCAGGCGGTCAGCCCCAGCATTTT
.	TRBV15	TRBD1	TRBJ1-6	CATSSGGGQGASSPLHF	TGTGCCACCAGCTCAGGGGGAGGACAGGGGGCGTCTTCACCCCTCCACTTT
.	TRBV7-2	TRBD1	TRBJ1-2	CASSLGWQGGYGYTF	TGTGCCAGCAGCTTAGGATGGCAGGGGGGTTATGGCTACACCTTC
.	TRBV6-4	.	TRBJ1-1	CASSSELNTEAFF	TGTGCCAGCAGTTCCGAACTGAACACTGAAGCTTTCTTT
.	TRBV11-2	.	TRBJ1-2	CASSLGPGLGYGYTF	TGTGCCAGCAGCTTAGGCCCGGGACTCGGTTATGGCTACACCTTC
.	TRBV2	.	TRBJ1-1	CASSITEAFF	TGTGCCAGCAGTATCACTGAAGCTTTCTTT
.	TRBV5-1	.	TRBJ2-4	CASSLGGPVAKNIQYF	TGCGCCAGCAGCTTGGGGGGTCCTGTAGCCAAAAACATTCAGTACTTC
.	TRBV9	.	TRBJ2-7	CASSAGLTGPLYEQYF	TGTGCCAGCAGCGCAGGCCTCACCGGCCCTCTATACGAGCAGTACTTC
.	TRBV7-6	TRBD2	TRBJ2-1	CASSFQAGGRDEQFF	TGTGCCAGCAGCTTCCAAGCGGGGGGGCGTGATGAGCAGTTCTTC
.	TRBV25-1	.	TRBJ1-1	CASSEKTRLDEAFF	TGTGCCAGCAGTGAAAAGACTAGACTAGACGAAGCTTTCTTT
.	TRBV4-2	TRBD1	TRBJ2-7	CASSPPPGQGNYEQYF	TGTGCCAGCAGCCCCCCCCCGGGACAGGGAAACTACGAGCAGTACTTC
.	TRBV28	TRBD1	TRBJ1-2	CASKAGGSNYGYTF	TGTGCCAGCAAGGCAGGGGGTTCCAACTATGGCTACACCTTC
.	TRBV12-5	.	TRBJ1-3	CASGLVWFSGNTIYF	TGTGCTAGTGGTTTGGTTTGGTTCTCTGGAAACACCATATATTTT
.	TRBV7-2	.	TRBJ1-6	CASTLPSNSPLHF	TGTGCCAGCACCCTACCGAGTAATTCACCCCTCCACTTT
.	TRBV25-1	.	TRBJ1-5	CASSPPGAGRNQPQHF	TGTGCCAGCAGTCCTCCGGGGGCAGGGCGCAATCAGCCCCAGCATTTT
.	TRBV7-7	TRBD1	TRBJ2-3	CASSSGTGALVTQYF	TGTGCTAGCAGCTCCGGGACAGGGGCTCTTGTTACGCAGTATTTT
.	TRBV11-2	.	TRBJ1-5	CASSFGDYSNQPQHF	TGTGCCAGCAGCTTCGGTGATTATAGCAATCAGCCCCAGCATTTT
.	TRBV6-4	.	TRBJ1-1	CATSMGAGTEAFF	TGTGCCACCTCCATGGGGGCCGGCACTGAAGCTTTCTTT
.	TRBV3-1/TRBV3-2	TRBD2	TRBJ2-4	CASSPGLSEIQYF	TGTGCCAGCAGCCCGGGACTATCGGAGATTCAGTACTTC
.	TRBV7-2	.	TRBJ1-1	CASSLVENTEAFF	TGTGCCAGCAGCTTGGTCGAAAACACTGAAGCTTTCTTT
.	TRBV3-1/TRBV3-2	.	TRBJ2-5	CASRGGQTEETQYF	TGTGCCAGCAGAGGTGGACAAACCGAAGAGACCCAGTACTTC
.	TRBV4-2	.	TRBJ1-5	CASSPRDNSNQPQHF	TGTGCCAGCAGCCCTCGGGACAATAGCAATCAGCCCCAGCATTTT
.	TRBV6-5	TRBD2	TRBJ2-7	CASSSSGRATYEQYF	TGTGCCAGCAGTTCTAGCGGGAGGGCTACCTACGAGCAGTACTTC
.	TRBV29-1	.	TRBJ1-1	CSVEESEAFF	TGCAGCGTTGAAGAATCTGAAGCTTTCTTT
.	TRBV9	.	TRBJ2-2	CASSFGTATGELFF	TGTGCCAGCAGCTTCGGAACGGCCACCGGGGAGCTGTTTTTT
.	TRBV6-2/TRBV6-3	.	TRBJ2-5	CASSPLRLRQETQYF	TGTGCCAGCAGCCCCTTGCGACTACGCCAAGAGACCCAGTACTTC
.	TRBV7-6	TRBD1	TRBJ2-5	CASSLEYRRDRETQYF	TGTGCCAGCAGCTTAGAATATCGTAGGGACAGGGAGACCCAGTACTTC
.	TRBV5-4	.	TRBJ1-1	CASSLVGARRTEAFF	TGTGCCAGCAGCCTGGTGGGGGCCCGTAGGACTGAAGCTTTCTTT
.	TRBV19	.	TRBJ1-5	CASSMLGSDQPQHF	TGTGCCAGTAGTATGCTGGGTTCAGATCAGCCCCAGCATTTT
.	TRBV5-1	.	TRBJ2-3	CASSLTRTPRTDTQYF	TGCGCCAGCAGCTTGACCCGGACTCCACGCACAGATACGCAGTATTTT
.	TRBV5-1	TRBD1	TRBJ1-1	CASSWKTGGDTEAFF	TGCGCCAGCAGCTGGAAGACAGGGGGGGACACTGAAGCTTTCTTT
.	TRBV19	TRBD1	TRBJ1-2	CASSIGTGGYGYTF	TGTGCCAGTAGTATCGGGACAGGGGGCTATGGCTACACCTTC
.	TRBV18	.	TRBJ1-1	CASSQDRNTEAFF	TGTGCCAGCTCACAGGACAGAAACACTGAAGCTTTCTTT
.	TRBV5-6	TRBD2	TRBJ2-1	CASSYPSGTYNEQFF	TGTGCCAGCAGCTACCCTAGCGGAACCTACAATGAGCAGTTCTTC
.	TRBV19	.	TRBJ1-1	CASSIPVHTSNTEAFF	TGTGCCAGTAGTATTCCAGTTCACACTTCGAACACTGAAGCTTTCTTT